Following are 15 T cell receptor beta chains from one sample sequenced in a study of graft-versus-host responses after intestinal transplantation. Method: immunoSEQ multiplex PCR; TCRdb's copy keeps in-frame clones and lacks some. Found here are about 100,000 clones, about 90% of them singletons; the top ten hold roughly 0.95%. These TCRs' antigens remain unknown. Sequenced material: unstimulated CD4+ T cells sorted from spleen or lymph node cells, taken before transplant. These receptors all stem from a human donor who was the organ donor for an intestinal transplant.

The rearrangement links TRBV28 to TRBJ1-4, with TRBD1 as a possible D gene (5 bases). The CDR3 totals 15 residues. Trimming took 5 bases from V and 4 from J, leaving 14 bases between them. In germline, CDR1 is MDHEN, CDR2 SYDVKM. DNA for the CDR3: TGTGCCAGCAGTCGTGGGGGGGGGTTTAATGAAAAACTGTTTTTT. It yields the protein CASSRGGGFNEKLFF.

The chain has TRBV2 and TRBJ1-5, with D possibly being TRBD1 (6 bases). From germline, CDR1 is SNHLY and CDR2 FYNNEI. Trimming shortened V by 2 bases and J by 7 bases, and 12 bases separated the two germline ends. The CDR3 contains 14 residues. The DNA of the CDR3 is TGTGCCAGCAGTGAACAGGGGAGTGTGCAGCCCCAGCATTTT. This codes for CASSEQGSVQPQHF.

The chain links TRBV30 to TRBJ1-1, with 9 positions matching TRBD1. This CDR3 is built from 13 residues. The V gene's germline CDR1 is GTSNPN and CDR2 SVGIG (reference sequence). The V segment lost 2 bases and the J segment 6 bases; nucleotides outside the gene matches: 4. The CDR3 here is CAWSTGGRPEAFF. The CDR3 DNA follows: TGTGCCTGGAGTACAGGGGGCCGACCTGAAGCTTTCTTT.

In its sample, this clone was seen once. The genes are TRBV21-1 and TRBJ1-1; whether TRBD1, the table's D call, matches the DNA was not checked. TRBV21-1 corresponds to a pseudogene. CDR3 size: 18 residues. CDR3 coding DNA: TGTGCCAGCAGCAGCCGGGGGACAGGGGGCGGGAAAAACACTGAAGCTTTCTTT. As protein: CASSSRGTGGGKNTEAFF.

The chain combines TRBV11-1 with TRBJ1-6; TRBD1 aligns across 7 bases. This CDR3 has 14 residues. Per the germline V gene, CDR1 is SGHAT and CDR2 is FQDESV (reference sequence). J lost 5 bases, V lost 5 bases, and 3 bases had no gene match. This CDR3 reads CASSVGQNNSPLHF. The CDR3 DNA reads as TGTGCCAGCAGCGTGGGACAGAATAATTCACCCCTCCACTTT.

The genes are TRBV5-1 and TRBJ2-7, with 9 bases that match TRBD2. Trimming removed 4 bases from V and 3 bases from J; junction bases left unmatched: 11. Germline values: CDR1 SGHRS, CDR2 YFSETQ. This CDR3 is 16 amino acids long. CDR3 region: CASSPEPGTSSYEQYF. The CDR3 DNA sequence: TGCGCCAGCAGCCCAGAACCCGGGACTAGCAGCTACGAGCAGTACTTC.

The chain couples TRBV19 to TRBJ1-2; 7 bases map to TRBD1. The germline V gene has CDR1 LNHDA and CDR2 SQIVND (reference sequence). V lost 7 bases and J lost 7; bases outside the gene matches: 18. CDR3 length equals 16 residues. CDR3 nucleotide sequence: TGTGCCAGTAAACTAGGTCCGGACAGGTTTATGTCTGGCTACACCTTC. Amino acids: CASKLGPDRFMSGYTF.

This clone occurred a few times. The rearrangement links TRBV6-6 to TRBJ1-4; maybe TRBD1 (5 bases). V was cut by 6 bases and J by 10 bases, with 15 bases left in between. The germline V gene encodes CDR1 MNHNY and CDR2 SVGAGI (reference sequence). The CDR3 is 13 residues long. The CDR3 nucleotides are TGTGCCAGCAGACCAGGGCCTCTCCCAAAACTGTTTTTT. It yields the protein CASRPGPLPKLFF.

This chain joins TRBV5-6 and TRBJ1-2, with 9 bases lining up with TRBD1. Germline V gives CDR1 SGHDT, CDR2 YYEEEE. CDR3 size: 15 residues. J lost 8 bases, V lost 3 bases, and 11 bases had no gene match. The CDR3 loop is CASSWGTGSYGGYTF. The CDR3 nucleotides read TGTGCCAGCAGCTGGGGGACAGGGTCCTATGGGGGCTACACCTTC.

The V and J genes are TRBV30 and TRBJ2-7; D ambiguous. Germline loops: CDR1 GTSNPN, CDR2 SVGIG (reference sequence). V shed 3 bases and J shed 7 bases, with 19 bases lying between them. CDR3 length: 14 amino acids. The CDR3 loop is CAWSIDRTLGEQYF. In nucleotides, the CDR3 is TGTGCCTGGAGCATAGATAGAACCCTGGGGGAGCAGTACTTC.

The J gene is TRBJ2-1, the V gene TRBV7-9; 8 positions match TRBD1. The V segment lost 5 bases and the J segment 6 bases; nucleotides outside the gene matches: 9. This CDR3 spans 15 amino acids. Per the germline V gene, CDR1 is SEHNR and CDR2 is FQNEAQ (reference sequence). CDR3 amino acids: CASSLRPGGVNEQFF. DNA for the CDR3: TGTGCCAGCAGCCTACGTCCAGGGGGCGTCAATGAGCAGTTCTTC.

The chain couples TRBV28 to TRBJ2-5; 9 bases line up with TRBD2. J gave up 4 bases and V 3 bases, and 9 bases lay outside the gene matches. Germline loops: CDR1 MDHEN, CDR2 SYDVKM. There are 16 residues in the CDR3. CDR3 DNA: TGTGCCAGCAGTTTGCAGCGGGGGGCAGGGATAGAGACCCAGTACTTC. Translating gives CASSLQRGAGIETQYF.

The chain couples TRBV7-2 to TRBJ2-5; no reliable D call. The CDR3 consists of 12 residues. The germline V gene encodes CDR1 SGHTA and CDR2 FQGNSA. Trimming stripped 5 bases from V and 7 bases from J, with 11 bases between. This chain's CDR3 is CASSNPWGTQYF. The CDR3 DNA reads TGTGCCAGCAGCAACCCCTGGGGGACCCAGTACTTC.

The V gene is TRBV29-1, the J gene TRBJ2-5; the D is unclear. The germline V gene has CDR1 SQVTM and CDR2 ANQGSEA. CDR3 length: 12 amino acids. V was cut by 3 bases and J by 0 bases, with 5 bases left in between. The CDR3 spells CSVDYDQETQYF. The CDR3, as DNA: TGCAGCGTTGATTACGACCAAGAGACCCAGTACTTC.

DNA of the CDR3: TGTGCCAGCAGCGTAGCCGCAGGGGAGGGGGGCGATACGCAGTATTTT. Translation gives CASSVAAGEGGDTQYF. V gene TRBV9 combines with J gene TRBJ2-3; tentatively, D is TRBD2 (7 bases). Trimming removed 0 bases at V and 6 bases at J, with 17 bases between. This CDR3 contains 16 residues. Germline V CDR1 and CDR2: SGDLS, YYNGEE.